The 19 T cell receptor beta chains in this list originate from one sample, sequenced in a study of T-cell reconstitution after alpha-beta-depleted transplantation in children. TCRbeta library preparation incorporated unique molecular identifiers. One entry per CDR3 protein, called by TCRdb with MiXCR from the PCR reads. The data show 490,000 or so distinct CDR3 sequences, around 13% seen once. The sample here was PBMCs from the stem cell graft donor, taken from the stem cell graft. The receptors were gathered from a human donor who donated a stem cell graft to a child with combined immunodeficiency.

There are many counts of this clonotype. The chain is built from TRBV7-9 and TRBJ2-7; D remains ambiguous. CDR1 SEHNR and CDR2 FQNEAQ come from the germline V gene (reference sequence). V was shortened by 1 base and J by 2 bases, with 9 bases between the two germline ends. CDR3 length: 14 residues. The CDR3 sequence: CASSLVLGTYEQYF. CDR3 DNA: TGTGCCAGCAGCTTAGTCCTGGGAACCTACGAGCAGTACTTC.

This clonotype occurred many times. V and J are TRBV5-1 and TRBJ2-7, with 8 bases matching TRBD2. Trimming removed 4 bases from V and 2 bases from J; junction bases left unmatched: 11. This CDR3 has 16 residues. From germline, CDR1 is SGHRS and CDR2 YFSETQ. The CDR3 nucleotides read TGCGCCAGCAGCGTCCCACCCGGGACTAGTCCCTACGAGCAGTACTTC. It specifies CASSVPPGTSPYEQYF.

The sample holds a few counts of this clonotype. The chain recombines TRBV6-2 or TRBV6-3 with TRBJ2-1, with D unclear. V lost 0 bases, J lost 4 bases, and 13 bases lay in between. This CDR3 has 16 residues. The germline V gene has CDR1 MNHEY and CDR2 SVGEGT. DNA of the CDR3: TGTGCCAGCAGTTACTCGCTTAGATCGGTATACAATGAGCAGTTCTTC. Encoded protein: CASSYSLRSVYNEQFF.

A few counts support this clonotype. The V and J genes are TRBV2 and TRBJ1-2, with a possible D match to TRBD1 (5 bases). The CDR3 is 15 residues long. V lost 2 bases to trimming and J lost 4 bases, with 14 bases between them. Germline-derived CDR1 and CDR2 are SNHLY and FYNNEI. The CDR3 DNA sequence: TGTGCCAGCAGTGAACAGGGACCCTCGTCCTATGGCTACACCTTC. Translation: CASSEQGPSSYGYTF. The entire variable domain, with the rest obtained from reference TRBV2 and TRBJ1-2, is as follows: EPEVTQTPSHQVTQMGQEVILRCVPISNHLYFYWYRQILGQKVEFLVSFYNNEISEKSEIFDDQFSVERPDGSNFTLKIRSTKLEDSAMYFCASSEQGPSSYGYTFGSGTRLTVV.

This clonotype has at least ten counts. The chain uses TRBV12-3 or TRBV12-4 and TRBJ2-5; 11 nucleotides agree with TRBD2. CDR3 length: 17 residues. J gave up 5 bases and V 5 bases, and 13 bases lay outside the gene matches. CDR3 protein: CASSILAGAHKGETQYF. Here the CDR3 DNA reads TGTGCCAGCAGTATACTAGCGGGAGCCCACAAAGGGGAGACCCAGTACTTC.

The V and J genes are TRBV4-3 and TRBJ2-1; TRBD2 agrees at 9 bases. This CDR3 has 17 residues. Germline CDR1 reads LGHNA; CDR2 reads YSLEER. The J segment lost 0 bases and the V segment lost 1 base, leaving 4 bases of the junction unmatched. CDR3 sequence (DNA): TGCGCCAGCAGCCAAGGAAGCGGGGGGAGCTCCTACAATGAGCAGTTCTTC. Protein product: CASSQGSGGSSYNEQFF.

This clonotype has just a few counts. This rearrangement joins TRBV7-2 to TRBJ2-3, with D unresolved. CDR3 length: 16 amino acids. The V end lost 5 bases, the J end lost 4 bases, and 19 bases lay between the germline ends. The germline gives CDR1 SGHTA, CDR2 FQGNSA. The CDR3 region has the DNA TGTGCCAGCAGCCCCTCCGGAATGGGGTACGCAGATACGCAGTATTTT. This codes for CASSPSGMGYADTQYF.

This clonotype was found many times. V is TRBV6-1 and J is TRBJ2-5, with TRBD1 as a possible D gene (5 bases). The CDR3 runs 15 residues. CDR1 is MNHNS, CDR2 SASEGT, per germline. The ends were cut back, 5 bases at V and 4 bases at J, with 17 bases in the middle. The CDR3 DNA follows: TGTGCCAGCAGTCCATATCCCGTGGGGCGAGAGACCCAGTACTTC. It is translated as CASSPYPVGRETQYF.

The V and J genes are TRBV6-5 and TRBJ2-2, with D uncertain. CDR1 and CDR2 from the germline V gene are MNHEY and SVGAGI. The V and J ends lost 8 bases and 5 bases respectively, with 15 bases between them. This CDR3 contains 14 residues. For the CDR3, the DNA is TGTGCCAGCTGCTCTCCCCTAGTAACCGGGGAGCTGTTTTTT. Protein sequence: CASCSPLVTGELFF.

V and J are TRBV27 and TRBJ2-3; 8 nucleotides match TRBD2. CDR1 and CDR2 (germline): MNHEY, SMNVEV (reference sequence). V was clipped by 7 bases and J by 2 bases; unmatched bases: 14. This CDR3 is built from 17 residues. CDR3 DNA: TGTGCCAGCACTTCTACCTGGCTAGCGGGCTTCACAGATACGCAGTATTTT. Translation: CASTSTWLAGFTDTQYF.

CDR3 coding DNA: TGTGCCAGCAGTCGTTCTGTTGAAAACACCATATATTTT. Its translation is CASSRSVENTIYF. The V gene is TRBV12-3 or TRBV12-4, the J gene TRBJ1-3; no reliable D call. V was clipped by 5 bases and J by 6 bases, with 11 bases between them. The CDR3 has 13 amino acids.

This clonotype was picked up many times. The CDR3 DNA sequence: TGTGCCAGCAGCTCTGGAGCGAGCTCCTACAATGAGCAGTTCTTC. The encoded protein is CASSSGASSYNEQFF. The J gene is TRBJ2-1, the V gene TRBV7-2, with no clear D. Per the germline V gene, CDR1 is SGHTA and CDR2 is FQGNSA. V was pared by 4 bases and J by 0 bases, with 10 bases between. CDR3 size: 15 residues.

The chain combines TRBV9 with TRBJ2-5; tentative D call: TRBD1 (8 bases). CDR3 length: 14 amino acids. Germline assignment: CDR1 SGDLS and CDR2 YYNGEE. The germline V and J ends were trimmed by 4 bases and 7 bases, with 17 bases remaining between them. CDR3 in DNA: TGTGCCAGCAGCCCCGGACAGGGCGGGGGGACCCAGTACTTC. Translated, it gives CASSPGQGGGTQYF.

This clonotype was seen only a few times. V gene TRBV4-3 combines with J gene TRBJ2-1; TRBD2 aligns across 8 bases. Looked up from germline, CDR1 is LGHNA and CDR2 is YSLEER. V shed 2 bases, J shed 2 bases, and the junction held 2 bases outside the gene matches. The CDR3 covers 15 residues. The DNA of the CDR3 is TGCGCCAGCAGCCAAACTAGCGGTCCCTACAATGAGCAGTTCTTC. Its translation: CASSQTSGPYNEQFF.

This clonotype was seen repeatedly, ten times or more. The chain links TRBV5-6 to TRBJ1-6, with TRBD1 matching over 10 bases. With 3 bases clipped from V and 9 bases from J, the junction kept 9 bases outside the gene matches. Per germline, CDR1 SGHDT and CDR2 YYEEEE. The CDR3 has 16 residues. The CDR3: CASSYLTGTGVSPLHF. The CDR3 nucleotides are TGTGCCAGCAGCTACCTAACCGGGACAGGGGTTTCACCCCTCCACTTT. Full variable domain (missing parts from reference TRBV5-6 and TRBJ1-6): DAGVTQSPTHLIKTRGQQVTLRCSPKSGHDTVSWYQQALGQGPQFIFQYYEEEERQRGNFPDRFSGHQFPNYSSELNVNALLLGDSALYLCASSYLTGTGVSPLHFGNGTRLTVT.

The sample holds a few counts of this clonotype. CDR3 coding DNA: TGTGCCAGCATTAGAACTCAAGGCTACGAGCAGTACTTC. This gives the protein CASIRTQGYEQYF. The V gene is TRBV6-2 or TRBV6-3, the J gene TRBJ2-7; D is unresolved. The germline V gene has CDR1 MNHEY and CDR2 SVGEGT. V lost 7 bases and J 3 bases, leaving 13 bases between the germline ends. This CDR3 comprises 13 residues.

J is TRBJ2-7 and V is TRBV29-1; D might be TRBD1 (6 bases). CDR3 length equals 13 residues. The ends were cut back, 7 bases at V and 2 bases at J, with 15 bases in the middle. From germline, CDR1 is SQVTM and CDR2 ANQGSEA. The CDR3, as DNA: TGCAGCGGCACCCAGGGGTCAACCTACGAGCAGTACTTC. Encoded protein: CSGTQGSTYEQYF.

The chain is built from TRBV11-1 and TRBJ2-7; D not resolved. CDR1 and CDR2 from the germline V gene are SGHAT and FQDESV (reference sequence). Deletions cut 2 bases from V and 0 bases from J, with 11 bases between. This CDR3 contains 15 residues. CDR3 sequence: CASSLRPDDSYEQYF. DNA for the CDR3: TGTGCCAGCAGCTTAAGGCCGGACGACTCCTACGAGCAGTACTTC.

Notes on this clonotype: This sequence may be a read error, since a much larger clone differs from it by one base. This rearrangement joins TRBV6-1 to TRBJ2-1; D remains ambiguous. The CDR3 spans 13 residues. The V end was cut by 5 bases, the J end by 9 bases, with 14 bases between. Per germline, CDR1 MNHNS and CDR2 SASEGT. The CDR3 protein is CASSPFPGGEQFF. The CDR3 bases are TGTGCCAGCAGTCCTTTCCCCGGCGGTGAGCAGTTCTTC.